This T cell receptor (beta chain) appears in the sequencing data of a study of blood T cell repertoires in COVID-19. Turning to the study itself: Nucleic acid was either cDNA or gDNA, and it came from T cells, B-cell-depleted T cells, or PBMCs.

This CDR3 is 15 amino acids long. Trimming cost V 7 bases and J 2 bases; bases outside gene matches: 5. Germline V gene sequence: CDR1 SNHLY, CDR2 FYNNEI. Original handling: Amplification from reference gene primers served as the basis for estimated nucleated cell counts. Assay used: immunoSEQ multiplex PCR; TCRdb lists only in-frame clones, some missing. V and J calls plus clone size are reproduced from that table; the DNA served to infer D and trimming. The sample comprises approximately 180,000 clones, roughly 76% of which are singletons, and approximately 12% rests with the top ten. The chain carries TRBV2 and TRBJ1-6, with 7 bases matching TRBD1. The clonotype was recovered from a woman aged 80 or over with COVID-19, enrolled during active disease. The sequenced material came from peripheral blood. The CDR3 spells CASTQGGPYNSPLHF. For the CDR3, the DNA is TGTGCCAGCACCCAGGGGGGACCCTATAATTCACCCCTCCACTTT.